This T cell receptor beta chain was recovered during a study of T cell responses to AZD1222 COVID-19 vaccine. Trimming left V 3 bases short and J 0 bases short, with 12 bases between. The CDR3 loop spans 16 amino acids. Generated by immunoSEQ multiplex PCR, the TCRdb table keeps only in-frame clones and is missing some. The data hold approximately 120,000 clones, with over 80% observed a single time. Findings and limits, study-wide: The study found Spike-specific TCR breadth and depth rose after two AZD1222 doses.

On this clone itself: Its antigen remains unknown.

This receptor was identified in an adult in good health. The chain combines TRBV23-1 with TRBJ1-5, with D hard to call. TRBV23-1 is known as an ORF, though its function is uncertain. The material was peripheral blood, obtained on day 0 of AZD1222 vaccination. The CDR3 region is CASSHPQSYSNQPQHF. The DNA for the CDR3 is TGCGCCAGCAGTCATCCACAGAGTTATAGCAATCAGCCCCAGCATTTT.